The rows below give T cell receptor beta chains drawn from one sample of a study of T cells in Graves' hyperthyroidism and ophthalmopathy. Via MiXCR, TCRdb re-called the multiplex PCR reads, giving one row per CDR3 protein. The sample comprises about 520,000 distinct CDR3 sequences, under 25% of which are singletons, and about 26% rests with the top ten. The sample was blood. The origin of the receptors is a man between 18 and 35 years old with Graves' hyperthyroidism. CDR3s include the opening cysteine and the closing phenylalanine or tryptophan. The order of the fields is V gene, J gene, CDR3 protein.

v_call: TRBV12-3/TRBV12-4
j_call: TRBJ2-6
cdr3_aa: CASSLASGSTNVLTF

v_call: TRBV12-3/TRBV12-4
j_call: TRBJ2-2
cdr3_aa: CASSKAGRGGELFF

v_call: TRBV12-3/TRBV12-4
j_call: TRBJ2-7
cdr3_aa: CASSLGHNYEQYF

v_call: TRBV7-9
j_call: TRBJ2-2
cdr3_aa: CASSLRTVAGELFF

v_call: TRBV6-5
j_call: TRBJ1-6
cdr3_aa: CASSLRGTDSPLHF

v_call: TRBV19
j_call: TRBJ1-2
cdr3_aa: CASSRAGGDYGYTF

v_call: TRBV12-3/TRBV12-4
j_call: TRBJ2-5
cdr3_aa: CASSDRVYRETKYF

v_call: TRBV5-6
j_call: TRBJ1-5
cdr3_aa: CASSTGQGKNQPQHF

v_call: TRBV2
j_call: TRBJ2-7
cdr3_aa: CASGLLGLAGEQYF

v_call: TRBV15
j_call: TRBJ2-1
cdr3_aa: CATSRPPSYNEQFF

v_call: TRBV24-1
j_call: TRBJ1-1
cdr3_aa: CATSVGDTEAFF

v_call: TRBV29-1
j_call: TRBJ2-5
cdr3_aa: CSGGPKETQYF

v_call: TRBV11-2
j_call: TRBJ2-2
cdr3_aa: CASSPWTHANTGELFF

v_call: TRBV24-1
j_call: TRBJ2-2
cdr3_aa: CATPTGTANTGELFF

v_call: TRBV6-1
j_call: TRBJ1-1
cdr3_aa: CASSDRGQGFEAFF

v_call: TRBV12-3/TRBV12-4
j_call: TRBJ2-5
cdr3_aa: CASSSTSGVQETQYF

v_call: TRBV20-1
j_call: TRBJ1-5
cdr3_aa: CSARRQKYSNQPQHF

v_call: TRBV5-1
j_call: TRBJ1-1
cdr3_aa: CASSLGLGGDTEAFF

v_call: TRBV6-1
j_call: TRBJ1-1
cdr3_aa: CASNKLGDTEAFF

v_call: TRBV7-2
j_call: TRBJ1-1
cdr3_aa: CASSLDGGGLEAFF

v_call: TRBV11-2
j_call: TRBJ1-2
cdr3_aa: CASSPVGQANYGYTF

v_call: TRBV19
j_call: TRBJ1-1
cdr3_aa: CASSIAADTEAFF

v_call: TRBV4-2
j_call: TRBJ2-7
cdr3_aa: CASSQDRESYEQYF

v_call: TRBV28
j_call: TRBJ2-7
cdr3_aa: CASRLAQADPYEQYF

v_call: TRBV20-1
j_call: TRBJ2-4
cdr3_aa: CSSLAPYKSKNIQYF

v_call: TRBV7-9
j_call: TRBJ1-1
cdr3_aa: CASSSGSEAFF

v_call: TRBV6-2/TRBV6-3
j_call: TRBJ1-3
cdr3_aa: CASSYFRRRSGNTIYF

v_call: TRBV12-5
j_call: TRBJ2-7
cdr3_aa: CASGLSKGQTYEQYF

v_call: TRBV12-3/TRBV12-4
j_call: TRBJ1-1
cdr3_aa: CASSRQGPYEEAFF

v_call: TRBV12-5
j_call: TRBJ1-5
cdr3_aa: CASALDRDSNQPQHF

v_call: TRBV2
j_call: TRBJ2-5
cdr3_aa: CASRGAGRKETQYF

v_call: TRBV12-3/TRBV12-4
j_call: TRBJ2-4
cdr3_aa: CASSTERAGVLDIQYF

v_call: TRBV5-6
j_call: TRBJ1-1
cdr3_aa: CASTLALATGGLAEAFF

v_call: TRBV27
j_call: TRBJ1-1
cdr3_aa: CASSYIGGAEAFF

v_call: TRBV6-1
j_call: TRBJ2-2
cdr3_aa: CASRPLAENTGELFF

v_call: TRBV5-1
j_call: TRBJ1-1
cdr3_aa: CASSLQSSGVSPTEAFF

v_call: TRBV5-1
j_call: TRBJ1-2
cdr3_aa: CASSLDRGSGYTF

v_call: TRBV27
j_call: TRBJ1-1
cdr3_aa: CASSLGENTEAFF

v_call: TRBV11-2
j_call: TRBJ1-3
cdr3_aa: CASSARTGRTWDTIYF

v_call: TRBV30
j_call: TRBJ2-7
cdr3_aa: CAWRPPGLYEQYF

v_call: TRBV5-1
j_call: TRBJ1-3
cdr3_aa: CASSFRTLDSGNTIYF

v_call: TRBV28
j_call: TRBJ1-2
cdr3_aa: CASSSPGGRGGYTF

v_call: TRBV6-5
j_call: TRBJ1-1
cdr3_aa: CASSSHTGGNTEAFF

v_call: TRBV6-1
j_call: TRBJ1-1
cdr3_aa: CASSRELGEREAFF

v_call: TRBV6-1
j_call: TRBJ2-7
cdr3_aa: CASSRHRGQSYEQYF

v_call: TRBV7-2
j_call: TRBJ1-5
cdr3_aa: CASSPRGQGDQPQHF

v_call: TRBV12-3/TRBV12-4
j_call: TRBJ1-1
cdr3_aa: CASSGTQGWTEAFF

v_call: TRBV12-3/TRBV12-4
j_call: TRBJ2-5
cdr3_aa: CASRPSRGGEETQYF

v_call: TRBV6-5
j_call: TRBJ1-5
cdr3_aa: CASSFGTDSNQPQHF

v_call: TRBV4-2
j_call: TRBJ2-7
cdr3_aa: CASSLLLAGEDEQYF

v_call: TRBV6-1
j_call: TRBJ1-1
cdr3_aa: CASVLTRGPEGAFF

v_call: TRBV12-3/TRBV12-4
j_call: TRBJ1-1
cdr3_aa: CASSSPTGKGTEAFF

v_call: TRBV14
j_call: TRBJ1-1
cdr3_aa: CASSRLEGGKAEAFF

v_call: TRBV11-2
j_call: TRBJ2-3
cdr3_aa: CASSSTSGGARDTQYF

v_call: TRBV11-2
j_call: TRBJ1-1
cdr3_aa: CASSSGQGAGQGTEAFF

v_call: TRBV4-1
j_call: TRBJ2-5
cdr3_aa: CASSQVLGPGGMETQYF

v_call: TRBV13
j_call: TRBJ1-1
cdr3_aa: CASSQRGTGATEAFF